The clone carrying this TCR beta chain was observed a handful of times. This specimen comes from a study of blood T cell repertoires in COVID-19. Study information: From T cells, B-cell-depleted T cells, or PBMCs came the material, which was cDNA or gDNA.

Profiling relied on immunoSEQ multiplex PCR, and the TCRdb table lists in-frame clones only, not all of them. The sample yields over 140,000 clones, roughly 73% seen once. The CDR3 consists of 15 residues. In germline, CDR1 is ENHRY, CDR2 SYGVKD. J was trimmed by 7 bases and V by 2 bases; bases with no gene match: 7. Sequences were obtained from peripheral blood. This TCR came from a woman in her forties or fifties with active or convalescent COVID-19. The chain joins TRBV10-3 to TRBJ2-1; 8 nucleotides match TRBD2. CDR3 loop: CAISEREGRNNEQFF. As DNA, the CDR3 is TGTGCCATCAGTGAGCGGGAGGGCAGAAATAATGAGCAGTTCTTC.